The rows below give T cell receptor beta chains drawn from one sample of a study of control samples from healthy donors and cancer patients. TCRdb keeps only in-frame clones here, not all; method: immunoSEQ multiplex PCR. The sample consists of 15,000 to 20,000 clones, 80% to 85% of them appearing once. The sequencing input was PBMCs. Receptor source: a woman in her 70s with lung cancer. The CDR3 runs from the conserved cysteine through the conserved F or W. A D gene is named only where the DNA matches it firmly. Rows give clone size only sometimes, using once, few, many, or a class for an expanded clone.

v_call: TRBV7-8
clone_size: .
j_call: TRBJ2-1
d_call: .
cdr3_aa: CASSPRRGASYNEQFF
cdr3_nt: TGTGCCAGCAGCCCACGCCGGGGGGCGTCCTACAATGAGCAGTTCTTC

v_call: TRBV11-3
clone_size: .
j_call: TRBJ1-1
d_call: .
cdr3_aa: CASSPSRMYTEAFF
cdr3_nt: TGTGCCAGCAGCCCGAGCAGGATGTACACTGAAGCTTTCTTT

v_call: TRBV19
clone_size: .
j_call: TRBJ1-6
d_call: .
cdr3_aa: CASSLTDGSSYNSPLHF
cdr3_nt: TGTGCCAGTAGTCTTACCGACGGTAGCTCCTATAATTCACCCCTCCACTTT

v_call: TRBV4-3
clone_size: .
j_call: TRBJ2-1
d_call: TRBD2
cdr3_aa: CASSQGGGLAPFNEQFF
cdr3_nt: TGCGCCAGCAGCCAAGGAGGGGGACTAGCGCCCTTCAATGAGCAGTTCTTC

v_call: TRBV5-1
clone_size: .
j_call: TRBJ2-5
d_call: .
cdr3_aa: CASSLGVAAGTGETQYF
cdr3_nt: TGCGCCAGCAGCTTAGGGGTCGCGGCGGGGACGGGAGAGACCCAGTACTTC

v_call: TRBV2
clone_size: few
j_call: TRBJ1-2
d_call: TRBD1
cdr3_aa: CASGQGNNYGYTF
cdr3_nt: TGTGCCAGCGGACAGGGCAATAACTATGGCTACACCTTC

v_call: TRBV24-1
clone_size: .
j_call: TRBJ2-3
d_call: TRBD1
cdr3_aa: CATMDRRASDTQYF
cdr3_nt: TGTGCCACCATGGACAGGCGGGCGTCAGATACGCAGTATTTT

v_call: TRBV18
clone_size: .
j_call: TRBJ2-7
d_call: .
cdr3_aa: CASSPEVEQYF
cdr3_nt: TGTGCCAGCTCACCAGAGGTCGAGCAGTACTTC

v_call: TRBV9
clone_size: .
j_call: TRBJ2-3
d_call: TRBD2
cdr3_aa: CASSVDSGSTDTQYF
cdr3_nt: TGTGCCAGCAGCGTTGATAGCGGGAGCACAGATACGCAGTATTTT

v_call: TRBV7-3
clone_size: .
j_call: TRBJ2-3
d_call: .
cdr3_aa: CASSLDYYTDTQYF
cdr3_nt: TGTGCCAGCAGCTTAGACTACTACACAGATACGCAGTATTTT

v_call: TRBV28
clone_size: .
j_call: TRBJ2-7
d_call: TRBD2
cdr3_aa: CASSQLAENFYEQYF
cdr3_nt: TGTGCCAGCAGCCAACTAGCGGAGAACTTCTACGAGCAGTACTTC

v_call: TRBV19
clone_size: .
j_call: TRBJ1-5
d_call: .
cdr3_aa: CASIGGLGWTQPQHF
cdr3_nt: TGTGCCAGTATTGGGGGCCTCGGGTGGACTCAGCCCCAGCATTTT

v_call: TRBV7-9
clone_size: .
j_call: TRBJ2-5
d_call: TRBD1
cdr3_aa: CASSQFRDRQETQYF
cdr3_nt: TGTGCCAGCAGCCAGTTCCGGGACAGGCAAGAGACCCAGTACTTC

v_call: TRBV11-3
clone_size: .
j_call: TRBJ1-6
d_call: TRBD1
cdr3_aa: CASSYDRGGSPLHF
cdr3_nt: TGTGCCAGCAGCTACGACAGGGGAGGTTCACCCCTCCACTTT

v_call: TRBV29-1
clone_size: .
j_call: TRBJ1-1
d_call: TRBD1
cdr3_aa: CSGQGAGNTEAFF
cdr3_nt: TGCAGCGGACAGGGCGCCGGGAACACTGAAGCTTTCTTT

v_call: TRBV12-3/TRBV12-4
clone_size: few
j_call: TRBJ1-5
d_call: .
cdr3_aa: CASSFGENQPQHF
cdr3_nt: TGTGCCAGCAGTTTCGGGGAAAATCAGCCCCAGCATTTT

v_call: TRBV29-1
clone_size: .
j_call: TRBJ2-3
d_call: TRBD1
cdr3_aa: CSHGQGVTDTQYF
cdr3_nt: TGCAGCCATGGACAGGGGGTGACAGATACGCAGTATTTT

v_call: TRBV2
clone_size: .
j_call: TRBJ1-1
d_call: .
cdr3_aa: CASTDVGGIGGEAFF
cdr3_nt: TGTGCCAGCACCGACGTCGGAGGGATTGGGGGTGAAGCTTTCTTT

v_call: TRBV2
clone_size: .
j_call: TRBJ2-5
d_call: .
cdr3_aa: CASSGRDQETQYF
cdr3_nt: TGTGCCAGCAGTGGACGGGATCAAGAGACCCAGTACTTC

v_call: TRBV9
clone_size: .
j_call: TRBJ2-1
d_call: TRBD2
cdr3_aa: CASSTSGGLAVYNEQFF
cdr3_nt: TGTGCCAGCAGCACTTCCGGCGGGCTAGCGGTCTACAATGAGCAGTTCTTC

v_call: TRBV28
clone_size: .
j_call: TRBJ2-1
d_call: TRBD2
cdr3_aa: CASSFVPGGPSEQFF
cdr3_nt: TGTGCCAGCAGTTTTGTTCCGGGAGGGCCGAGTGAGCAGTTCTTC

v_call: TRBV19
clone_size: few
j_call: TRBJ2-6
d_call: .
cdr3_aa: CASKPVSSGANVLTF
cdr3_nt: TGTGCCAGTAAACCGGTGAGCTCTGGGGCCAACGTCCTGACTTTC

v_call: TRBV11-2
clone_size: .
j_call: TRBJ2-4
d_call: .
cdr3_aa: CASSLVGGNIQYF
cdr3_nt: TGTGCCAGCAGCTTAGTGGGTGGCAACATTCAGTACTTC

v_call: TRBV10-3
clone_size: .
j_call: TRBJ2-1
d_call: .
cdr3_aa: CALKGLEDHEQFF
cdr3_nt: TGTGCCTTAAAAGGGCTAGAGGACCACGAGCAGTTCTTC

v_call: TRBV9
clone_size: .
j_call: TRBJ1-1
d_call: .
cdr3_aa: CASSTTGFTEAFF
cdr3_nt: TGTGCCAGCAGCACGACAGGTTTCACTGAAGCTTTCTTT

v_call: TRBV11-2
clone_size: .
j_call: TRBJ2-7
d_call: .
cdr3_aa: CASSSRFIYF
cdr3_nt: TGTGCCAGCAGCTCCCGCTTTATCTACTTC

v_call: TRBV5-4
clone_size: once
j_call: TRBJ1-4
d_call: TRBD1
cdr3_aa: CASSPSGQGGRGEKLFF
cdr3_nt: TGTGCCAGCAGCCCGTCGGGACAGGGGGGACGTGGTGAAAAACTGTTTTTT

v_call: TRBV6-2/TRBV6-3
clone_size: once
j_call: TRBJ2-3
d_call: .
cdr3_aa: CASSYWDSRTDTQYF
cdr3_nt: TGTGCCAGCAGTTACTGGGACTCCCGCACAGATACGCAGTATTTT

v_call: TRBV5-4
clone_size: .
j_call: TRBJ2-3
d_call: TRBD2
cdr3_aa: CASTASAGVADTQYF
cdr3_nt: TGTGCCAGCACCGCTTCAGCGGGAGTGGCAGATACGCAGTATTTT

v_call: TRBV30
clone_size: .
j_call: TRBJ2-5
d_call: TRBD2
cdr3_aa: CAWSPTTSGETQYF
cdr3_nt: TGTGCCTGGTCGCCCACCACTAGCGGGGAGACCCAGTACTTC

v_call: TRBV15
clone_size: .
j_call: TRBJ2-2
d_call: .
cdr3_aa: CATSTRNTGELFF
cdr3_nt: TGTGCCACCAGCACCCGCAACACCGGGGAGCTGTTTTTT

v_call: TRBV20-1
clone_size: .
j_call: TRBJ1-5
d_call: .
cdr3_aa: CSARETATQHF
cdr3_nt: TGCAGTGCTAGGGAGACAGCAACCCAGCATTTT

v_call: TRBV24-1
clone_size: .
j_call: TRBJ2-1
d_call: .
cdr3_aa: CATSDSSRASTRNEQFF
cdr3_nt: TGTGCCACCAGTGATTCAAGCAGGGCTAGCACCCGCAATGAGCAGTTCTTC

v_call: TRBV11-3
clone_size: .
j_call: TRBJ2-1
d_call: .
cdr3_aa: CASSLGSPGNDEQFF
cdr3_nt: TGTGCCAGCAGCTTAGGGAGCCCTGGCAATGATGAGCAGTTCTTC

v_call: TRBV5-1
clone_size: .
j_call: TRBJ1-5
d_call: .
cdr3_aa: CASSEGNSNQPQHF
cdr3_nt: TGCGCCAGCAGCGAGGGGAATAGCAATCAGCCCCAGCATTTT

v_call: TRBV11-2
clone_size: .
j_call: TRBJ2-4
d_call: TRBD1
cdr3_aa: CASSFDRGDIQYF
cdr3_nt: TGTGCCAGCAGCTTTGACAGGGGGGACATTCAGTACTTC

v_call: TRBV4-3
clone_size: .
j_call: TRBJ1-6
d_call: .
cdr3_aa: CASSQDGIDSPLHF
cdr3_nt: TGCGCCAGCAGCCAAGATGGTATTGATTCACCCCTCCACTTT

v_call: TRBV7-6
clone_size: .
j_call: TRBJ2-5
d_call: .
cdr3_aa: CASSLGAGRVPFPQYF
cdr3_nt: TGTGCCAGCAGCTTGGGAGCAGGTCGAGTCCCCTTTCCCCAGTACTTC

v_call: TRBV9
clone_size: .
j_call: TRBJ2-1
d_call: TRBD1
cdr3_aa: CASSVAGDSYNEQFF
cdr3_nt: TGTGCCAGCAGCGTAGCTGGGGACAGCTACAATGAGCAGTTCTTC

v_call: TRBV7-9
clone_size: .
j_call: TRBJ1-2
d_call: .
cdr3_aa: CASNPPLGYGYTF
cdr3_nt: TGTGCCAGCAACCCACCTTTAGGCTATGGCTACACCTTC

v_call: TRBV7-9
clone_size: .
j_call: TRBJ2-5
d_call: TRBD1
cdr3_aa: CASSRGEGGLETQYF
cdr3_nt: TGTGCCAGCAGCCGAGGGGAAGGGGGCTTGGAGACCCAGTACTTC

v_call: TRBV6-6
clone_size: .
j_call: TRBJ1-4
d_call: .
cdr3_aa: CASSKTGPNEKLFF
cdr3_nt: TGTGCCAGCAGTAAAACAGGGCCTAATGAAAAACTGTTTTTT

v_call: TRBV18
clone_size: once
j_call: TRBJ2-2
d_call: TRBD1
cdr3_aa: CASSPGQGGTGELFF
cdr3_nt: TGTGCCAGCTCACCTGGACAGGGCGGCACCGGGGAGCTGTTTTTT

v_call: TRBV2
clone_size: .
j_call: TRBJ2-2
d_call: .
cdr3_aa: CASSVPLWGAEDTGELFF
cdr3_nt: TGTGCCAGCAGTGTACCCCTCTGGGGGGCCGAGGACACCGGGGAGCTGTTTTTT

v_call: TRBV11-3
clone_size: once
j_call: TRBJ2-2
d_call: .
cdr3_aa: CASSLPFLGRDGELFF
cdr3_nt: TGTGCCAGCAGCCTCCCTTTTTTGGGAAGGGACGGGGAGCTGTTTTTT

v_call: TRBV6-5
clone_size: .
j_call: TRBJ1-2
d_call: TRBD1
cdr3_aa: CASSYEGQRYGYTF
cdr3_nt: TGTGCCAGCAGTTACGAGGGACAGCGCTATGGCTACACCTTC

v_call: TRBV27
clone_size: .
j_call: TRBJ2-4
d_call: .
cdr3_aa: CASSSFLTRDLNIQYF
cdr3_nt: TGTGCCAGCAGTTCCTTCCTAACTAGGGACTTAAACATTCAGTACTTC

v_call: TRBV24-1
clone_size: .
j_call: TRBJ2-2
d_call: TRBD1
cdr3_aa: CATSGDGSGGSNTGELFF
cdr3_nt: TGTGCCACCAGTGGGGACGGATCAGGGGGTTCGAACACCGGGGAGCTGTTTTTT

v_call: TRBV21-1
clone_size: .
j_call: TRBJ1-1
d_call: .
cdr3_aa: CASSKKGLLATEAFF
cdr3_nt: TGTGCCAGCAGCAAAAAAGGGCTGCTGGCAACTGAAGCTTTCTTT

v_call: TRBV4-3
clone_size: .
j_call: TRBJ2-7
d_call: TRBD1
cdr3_aa: CASSEGTGGAYEQYF
cdr3_nt: TGCGCCAGCAGCGAAGGGACAGGGGGTGCCTACGAGCAGTACTTC

v_call: TRBV19
clone_size: few
j_call: TRBJ2-5
d_call: .
cdr3_aa: CASSEADQETQYF
cdr3_nt: TGTGCCAGTAGTGAGGCCGACCAAGAGACCCAGTACTTC

v_call: TRBV5-1
clone_size: .
j_call: TRBJ2-7
d_call: .
cdr3_aa: CASSLGPQGGYVEQYF
cdr3_nt: TGCGCCAGCAGCTTGGGACCACAGGGGGGGTATGTCGAGCAGTATTTC

v_call: TRBV3-1/TRBV3-2
clone_size: few
j_call: TRBJ2-1
d_call: .
cdr3_aa: CASSQDWGNEQFF
cdr3_nt: TGTGCCAGCAGCCAAGATTGGGGTAATGAGCAGTTCTTC

v_call: TRBV11-3
clone_size: .
j_call: TRBJ1-2
d_call: .
cdr3_aa: CASSLGAADGYTF
cdr3_nt: TGTGCCAGCAGCTTAGGGGCAGCGGATGGCTACACCTTC